The clone carrying this TCR beta chain was picked up a small number of times. Its antigen is unknown. V was clipped by 0 bases and J by 5 bases, with 9 bases between them. This CDR3 region has 14 residues. Germline CDR1 is SGHDT and CDR2 is YYEEEE. In the PCR, 60 Vbeta and 13 Jbeta primers were used. Authors' processing steps: Later work found 80 million to 85 million unique TCR beta chains, with approximately 12 million shared. Sequenced by immunoSEQ multiplex PCR; TCRdb stores in-frame clones only, minus some. V and J calls and clone size are given by that table; D and trimming were obtained from the DNA. In the table there are some 160,000 clones, roughly 84% of which are singletons. The sample is drawn from a study of cytomegalovirus exposure and HLA in healthy donors. General study points: A prior analysis recorded that most TCR beta V segments were productive about 87% or about 30% of the time. The classifier reportedly diagnosed cytomegalovirus status with high sensitivity and specificity. In vitro work confirmed that three CMV-associated chains recognize CMV antigens.

The V call is TRBV5-6, the J call TRBJ1-5; the D gene is possibly TRBD1 (5 bases). Sample: PBMCs. The TCR sequence derives from a young man in good health and CMV-seropositive. The CDR3 nucleotides read TGTGCCAGCAGCTTGGGGGGGGTCCATCAGCCCCAGCATTTT. This codes for CASSLGGVHQPQHF.